A selection of T cell receptor beta chains follows, all from one sample in a study of CD8+CD57+ T cells in acquired aplastic anemia. TCRdb independently ran MiXCR on the reads; one entry per CDR3 protein. The top ten clones hold approximately 8.2% of a sample with about 270,000 distinct CDR3 sequences, approximately 55% of them seen once. Source material: sorted CD4+, CD8+, or CD8+CD57+ T cells (not recorded which) from PBMCs. All receptors derive from a human donor with severe aplastic anemia or a healthy control (not recorded which). Both conserved end residues are part of each CDR3. The D gene is left open where the match is weak. Clone size, where shown, is once, few, many, or a class for clones that have expanded.

>.|TRBV5-1|TRBJ2-3|.
TGCGCCAGCAGCCAATATAGCACAGATACGCAGTATTTT
CASSQYSTDTQYF
>.|TRBV14|TRBJ2-4|many
TGTGCCAGCAGCCAAGGGGCAGGGCTAGCCAAAAACATTCAGTACTTC
CASSQGAGLAKNIQYF
>TRBD1|TRBV2|TRBJ1-1|many
TGTGCCAGCAGCCCAGACAGGGGGTACACTGAAGCTTTCTTT
CASSPDRGYTEAFF
>.|TRBV25-1|TRBJ2-7|many
TGTGCCAGCAGTCAGGATACCTACGAGCAGTACTTC
CASSQDTYEQYF
>.|TRBV6-6|TRBJ2-5|many
TGTGCCAGCAGTTACTCCAGGATACTAGAGACCCAGTACTTC
CASSYSRILETQYF
>.|TRBV5-1|TRBJ1-3|.
TGCGCCAGCAGCTTGGAGGGGTACGGAAACACCATATATTTT
CASSLEGYGNTIYF
>.|TRBV2|TRBJ2-7|many
TGTGCCAGCAGTGGTGGGGGTCCTCGGGGGGAGCAGTACTTC
CASSGGGPRGEQYF
>.|TRBV7-4|TRBJ2-5|.
TGTGCCAGCAGCTTCCACCCCCGGGGCGGGGTACAAGAGACCCAGTACTTC
CASSFHPRGGVQETQYF
>.|TRBV7-2|TRBJ1-5|.
TGTGCCAGCAGCCAATCACCAAATCAGCCCCAGCATTTT
CASSQSPNQPQHF
>TRBD1|TRBV2|TRBJ1-2|.
TGTGCCAGGGTGGGGACAGGGGGCAACTATGGCTACACCTTC
CARVGTGGNYGYTF
>.|TRBV20-1|TRBJ2-5|once
TGCAGTGCTAGGCCCAGGAGACAAGAGGCCCAGTACTTC
CSARPRRQEAQYF
>TRBD1|TRBV19|TRBJ1-1|.
TGTGCCAGTATGCTACAGGGGGCCGGGAACACTGAAGCTTTCTTT
CASMLQGAGNTEAFF
>TRBD2|TRBV6-4|TRBJ2-3|.
TGTGCCAGCAGTGAGCGGGAGGGCACAGATACGCAGTATTTT
CASSEREGTDTQYF